The 30 T cell receptor beta chains given below trace back to one sample, sequenced in a study of cytotoxic CD8 clonotypes in ibrutinib-treated CLL. Using immunoSEQ multiplex PCR, the repertoire was profiled, and TCRdb retains in-frame clones only, with some absent. The data hold 200,000 to 250,000 clones, with 60% to 80% observed a single time. The starting material was PBMCs, obtained after 12 months of ibrutinib treatment. These receptors all come from a human donor with chronic lymphocytic leukemia.

This clone was counted a single time. The CDR3 is CASSSTGGEGMYGYTF. CDR3 nucleotide sequence: TGCGCCAGCAGCTCCACAGGTGGAGAAGGAATGTATGGCTACACCTTC. The rearrangement joins TRBV5-1 to TRBJ1-2; tentative D call: TRBD1 (5 bases). This CDR3 comprises 16 residues. Trimming stripped 3 bases from V and 5 bases from J, with 20 bases between. Looked up from germline, CDR1 is SGHRS and CDR2 is YFSETQ. Drawing the rest from reference TRBV5-1 and TRBJ1-2, the complete variable domain is KAGVTQTPRYLIKTRGQQVTLSCSPISGHRSVSWYQQTPGQGLQFLFEYFSETQRNKGNFPGRFSGRQFSNSRSEMNVSTLELGDSALYLCASSSTGGEGMYGYTFGSGTRLTVV.

This clone was counted between two and nine times. This sequence joins TRBV2 and TRBJ1-2; D is ambiguous. Germline-derived CDR1 and CDR2 are SNHLY and FYNNEI. Trimming removed 7 bases at V and 5 bases at J, with 14 bases between. CDR3 length: 13 residues. CDR3 sequence reads: CASTLKQGYGYTF. The CDR3 bases are TGTGCCAGCACCCTAAAACAAGGGTATGGCTACACCTTC.

The chain joins TRBV5-1 to TRBJ2-5; 7 bases are shared with TRBD2. The trim removed 5 bases at V and 0 bases at J, leaving 4 bases unmatched. The CDR3 runs to 14 residues. Germline V gene data show CDR1 as SGHRS and CDR2 as YFSETQ. CDR3 sequence (DNA): TGCGCCAGCAGGGGCGGGAGTCACCAAGAGACCCAGTACTTC. Its translation: CASRGGSHQETQYF.

V is TRBV4-1 and J is TRBJ2-3; 7 bases match TRBD1. Per germline, CDR1 MGHRA and CDR2 YSYEKL. CDR3 length equals 17 residues. V was pared by 0 bases and J by 8 bases, with 14 bases of the junction left unmatched. CDR3 coding DNA: TGCGCCAGCAGCCAAGATTGGGCCCCGCAGACAGGGCGTACGCAGTATTTT. Translated: CASSQDWAPQTGRTQYF.

The J gene is TRBJ2-3, the V gene TRBV13; TRBD2 matches 9 bases. Looked up from germline, CDR1 is PRHDT and CDR2 is FYEKMQ (reference sequence). V shed 2 bases, J shed 4 bases, and the junction held 7 bases outside the gene matches. CDR3 size: 16 residues. CDR3: CASSLLAGPQADTQYF. The DNA of the CDR3 is TGTGCCAGCAGCTTACTAGCGGGACCCCAGGCAGATACGCAGTATTTT. Together with reference TRBV13 and TRBJ2-3, the CDR3 gives the full variable domain: AAGVIQSPRHLIKEKRETATLKCYPIPRHDTVYWYQQGPGQDPQFLISFYEKMQSDKGSIPDRFSAQQFSDYHSELNMSSLELGDSALYFCASSLLAGPQADTQYFGPGTRLTVL.

The CDR3 loop is CASTLQGRGPRTNYEQYF. In DNA, the CDR3 is TGTGCCAGCACCCTCCAAGGGAGGGGGCCCAGAACCAACTACGAGCAGTACTTC. The chain joins TRBV28 to TRBJ2-7; D possibly uses TRBD1 or TRBD2 (7 bases each). This CDR3 region has 18 residues. CDR1 MDHEN and CDR2 SYDVKM come from the germline V gene. Trimming shortened V by 7 bases and J by 3 bases, and 28 bases separated the two germline ends.

The chain couples TRBV5-6 to TRBJ2-3; no clear D. CDR3 length: 15 amino acids. The V end was cut by 4 bases, the J end by 8 bases, with 20 bases between. Germline V gene sequence: CDR1 SGHDT, CDR2 YYEEEE. The DNA of the CDR3 is TGTGCCAGCAGCCCCGACACCCCAGCTTTCGGTACGCAGTATTTT. As protein: CASSPDTPAFGTQYF.

The chain is built from TRBV5-1 and TRBJ2-6; D uncertain. This CDR3 region has 16 residues. Trimming pared 1 base from V and 9 bases from J, leaving 17 bases between. Germline V gene data show CDR1 as SGHRS and CDR2 as YFSETQ. The CDR3 coding sequence is TGCGCCAGCAGCTTGTTGGGCAGTCCTTCGGACAACGTCCTGACTTTC. Translated: CASSLLGSPSDNVLTF.

The chain has TRBV5-4 and TRBJ2-5; TRBD2 matches at 7 bases. V shed 2 bases, J shed 5 bases, and the junction held 6 bases outside the gene matches. The germline V gene has CDR1 SGHNT and CDR2 YYREEE (reference sequence). CDR3 length: 14 amino acids. The CDR3, as DNA: TGTGCCAGCAGCTTTTCGAGGGGAGGGGAGACCCAGTACTTC. This encodes CASSFSRGGETQYF. The variable domain in full, completed from reference TRBV5-4 and TRBJ2-5, reads ETGVTQSPTHLIKTRGQQVTLRCSSQSGHNTVSWYQQALGQGPQFIFQYYREEENGRGNFPPRFSGLQFPNYSSELNVNALELDDSALYLCASSFSRGGETQYFGPGTRLLVL.

This clone was seen just once. The chain joins TRBV27 to TRBJ2-7; 7 nucleotides line up with TRBD1. Germline-derived CDR1 and CDR2 are MNHEY and SMNVEV (reference sequence). Unmatched junction bases numbered 10, after V lost 4 bases and J lost 4 bases. The CDR3 length is 15 residues. CDR3 DNA sequence: TGTGCCAGCAGTTCGGATGGGACAGTCTTTTACGAGCAGTACTTC. Translated: CASSSDGTVFYEQYF.

The chain links TRBV5-8 to TRBJ2-7, with 8 bases matching TRBD1. V shed 4 bases, J shed 3 bases, and the junction held 12 bases outside the gene matches. In germline, CDR1 is SGHTS, CDR2 YDEGEE. The CDR3 consists of 16 residues. CDR3 amino acids: CASSQPPRGPIYEQYF. CDR3 DNA sequence: TGTGCCAGCAGCCAACCCCCCAGGGGGCCAATCTACGAGCAGTACTTC.

The chain employs TRBV6-1 and TRBJ1-2; no reliable D call. From germline, CDR1 is MNHNS and CDR2 SASEGT. The CDR3 contains 13 residues. V gave up 6 bases and J gave up 6 bases, with 14 bases separating them. DNA of the CDR3: TGTGCCAGCAGCCGCCGCCGACCGGATGGCTACACCTTC. Translating it yields CASSRRRPDGYTF.

This chain connects TRBV6-5 to TRBJ1-4; D remains unclear. This CDR3 spans 13 amino acids. V shed 0 bases and J shed 5 bases, with 4 bases lying between them. CDR1 is MNHEY, CDR2 SVGAGI, per germline. The CDR3 sequence is CASSYSQNEKLFF. The CDR3, as DNA: TGTGCCAGCAGTTACTCCCAAAATGAAAAACTGTTTTTT.

This chain uses TRBV7-6 with TRBJ2-7; 9 nucleotides match TRBD1. CDR3 length: 15 residues. Germline assignment: CDR1 SGHVS and CDR2 FNYEAQ. V lost 1 base to trimming and J lost 2 bases; unmatched junction nucleotides: 3. The CDR3 nucleotides read TGTGCCAGCAGCTTAGAGGGACAGGGTACCTACGAGCAGTACTTC. This sequence encodes CASSLEGQGTYEQYF.

The chain carries TRBV6-5 and TRBJ2-4; the D gene could be TRBD1 or TRBD2 (5 bases each). Germline values: CDR1 MNHEY, CDR2 SVGAGI. Trimming took 5 bases from V and 6 from J, leaving 17 bases between them. The CDR3 runs 15 residues. CDR3 bases: TGTGCCAGCAGTGCCCAGGGCCGGGACGGAAACATTCAGTACTTC. Amino acids: CASSAQGRDGNIQYF.

This rearrangement joins TRBV5-4 to TRBJ2-1, with 9 bases identical to TRBD2. The germline V gene encodes CDR1 SGHNT and CDR2 YYREEE (reference sequence). The CDR3 covers 14 residues. Trimming at V came to 3 bases and at J to 4 bases, leaving 2 bases not matched to a gene. In nucleotides, the CDR3 is TGTGCCAGCAGCTCGACTAGCGGATACAATGAGCAGTTCTTC. As protein: CASSSTSGYNEQFF. Combining the CDR3 with reference TRBV5-4 and TRBJ2-1 gives the whole variable domain ETGVTQSPTHLIKTRGQQVTLRCSSQSGHNTVSWYQQALGQGPQFIFQYYREEENGRGNFPPRFSGLQFPNYSSELNVNALELDDSALYLCASSSTSGYNEQFFGPGTRLTVL.

The rearrangement joins TRBV7-2 to TRBJ2-7; 13 bases agree with TRBD2. The length of the CDR3 is 15 residues. The germline V gene encodes CDR1 SGHTA and CDR2 FQGNSA. V gave up 1 base and J gave up 9 bases; unmatched junction bases: 6. The CDR3 protein is CASSLGLAGGSGQYF. As DNA, the CDR3 is TGTGCCAGCAGCTTAGGACTAGCGGGGGGCTCAGGGCAGTACTTC.

V and J are TRBV2 and TRBJ2-3, with 9 bases identical to TRBD2. The trim removed 3 bases at V and 6 bases at J, leaving 10 bases unmatched. The germline V gene encodes CDR1 SNHLY and CDR2 FYNNEI. This CDR3 is built from 16 residues. CDR3 loop: CASSDLGSGRLDTQYF. Written as DNA, the CDR3 is TGTGCCAGCAGTGATTTGGGGAGCGGGAGGTTGGATACGCAGTATTTT.

The chain is built from TRBV11-2 and TRBJ1-2, with TRBD1 identical over 7 bases. From germline, CDR1 is SGHAT and CDR2 FQNNGV. This CDR3 comprises 14 residues. Unmatched junction bases numbered 8, after V lost 5 bases and J lost 5 bases. CDR3 sequence (DNA): TGTGCCAGCAGCGCCACGACAGGGATATATGGCTACACCTTC. This codes for CASSATTGIYGYTF.

The V gene is TRBV4-2, the J gene TRBJ2-1; TRBD2 matches 10 bases. CDR1 and CDR2 from the germline V gene are LGHNA and YNFKEQ. This CDR3 comprises 15 residues. The ends lost 4 bases at V and 8 bases at J; junction bases unmatched: 8. This chain's CDR3 is CASSPGTSEFDEQFF. CDR3 DNA sequence: TGTGCCAGCAGCCCTGGGACTAGCGAGTTCGATGAGCAGTTCTTC.

The chain links TRBV25-1 to TRBJ1-1; D might be TRBD1 (5 bases). Trimming left V 1 base short and J 2 bases short, with 11 bases between. Per the germline V gene, CDR1 is MGHDK and CDR2 is SYGVNS. The CDR3 extends over 15 amino acids. Here the CDR3 DNA reads TGTGCCAGCAGTGAATCGGGGGGAATTAACACTGAAGCTTTCTTT. This codes for CASSESGGINTEAFF.

This chain joins TRBV29-1 and TRBJ1-3, with D tentatively TRBD1 (5 bases). The CDR3 is made up of 16 amino acids. Per germline, CDR1 SQVTM and CDR2 ANQGSEA. V was pared by 0 bases and J by 1 base, with 13 bases between. CDR3 coding DNA: TGCAGCGTTGAAGAGGGGGACGGGGGATCTGGAAACACCATATATTTT. Amino acids: CSVEEGDGGSGNTIYF.

The genes are TRBV6-5 and TRBJ1-1; D not resolved. Per the germline V gene, CDR1 is MNHEY and CDR2 is SVGAGI. The V and J ends lost 7 bases and 0 bases respectively, with 12 bases between them. The CDR3 consists of 14 residues. CDR3 coding DNA: TGTGCCAGCACCCAGAGTGGTGTGAACACTGAAGCTTTCTTT. Its protein is CASTQSGVNTEAFF.

This clone was seen once. The chain couples TRBV30 to TRBJ2-1; no firm D call. The germline gives CDR1 GTSNPN, CDR2 SVGIG (reference sequence). The CDR3 has 11 residues. V was trimmed by 4 bases and J by 4 bases, leaving 5 bases between them. CDR3: CAWTGYNEQFF. The DNA for the CDR3 is TGTGCCTGGACTGGGTACAATGAGCAGTTCTTC. Full variable domain (missing parts from reference TRBV30 and TRBJ2-1): SQTIHQWPATLVQPVGSPLSLECTVEGTSNPNLYWYRQAAGRGLQLLFYSVGIGQISSEVPQNLSASRPQDRQFILSSKKLLLSDSGFYLCAWTGYNEQFFGPGTRLTVL.

This chain uses TRBV5-1 with TRBJ2-1; D is uncertain. The ends were cut back, 0 bases at V and 0 bases at J, with 7 bases in the middle. The CDR3 extends over 15 amino acids. Germline CDR1 and CDR2: SGHRS and YFSETQ. The CDR3 is CASSLVPGSYNEQFF. CDR3 sequence (DNA): TGCGCCAGCAGCTTGGTCCCTGGCTCCTACAATGAGCAGTTCTTC.

The chain recombines TRBV5-1 with TRBJ2-4, with D possibly being TRBD2 (5 bases). The CDR3 extends over 16 amino acids. Germline assignment: CDR1 SGHRS and CDR2 YFSETQ. With 1 base removed from V and 0 bases from J, the gap between germline ends came to 11 bases. In DNA, the CDR3 is TGCGCCAGCAGCTTGCCGGGGAACTTAGCCAAAAACATTCAGTACTTC. Protein product: CASSLPGNLAKNIQYF.

V and J are TRBV7-9 and TRBJ2-7; TRBD2 aligns across 9 bases. V shed 3 bases, J shed 2 bases, and the junction held 2 bases outside the gene matches. Germline-derived CDR1 and CDR2 are SEHNR and FQNEAQ (reference sequence). This CDR3 is 14 amino acids long. The CDR3 protein is CASSFPSGAYEQYF. CDR3 in DNA: TGTGCCAGCAGCTTCCCTAGCGGGGCCTACGAGCAGTACTTC.

V gene TRBV2 combines with J gene TRBJ2-5; D call uncertain. Germline V gene sequence: CDR1 SNHLY, CDR2 FYNNEI. The CDR3 runs 12 residues. V lost 2 bases to trimming and J lost 4 bases, with 5 bases between them. The CDR3 is CASSEMAETQYF. The CDR3 nucleotides are TGTGCCAGCAGTGAAATGGCAGAGACCCAGTACTTC. Together with reference TRBV2 and TRBJ2-5, the CDR3 gives the full variable domain: EPEVTQTPSHQVTQMGQEVILRCVPISNHLYFYWYRQILGQKVEFLVSFYNNEISEKSEIFDDQFSVERPDGSNFTLKIRSTKLEDSAMYFCASSEMAETQYFGPGTRLLVL.

V and J are TRBV6-4 and TRBJ1-2; 7 bases line up with TRBD1. V lost 6 bases, J lost 4 bases, and 8 bases stayed unmatched. This CDR3 has 14 amino acids. Germline values: CDR1 MRHNA, CDR2 SNTAGT. CDR3 protein: CASSPDRVSYGYTF. CDR3 DNA: TGTGCCAGCAGCCCCGACAGGGTTAGCTATGGCTACACCTTC.

The V call is TRBV19, the J call TRBJ1-2, with 7 positions matching TRBD1. Germline V CDR1 and CDR2: LNHDA, SQIVND (reference sequence). CDR3 length: 13 residues. The junction had 8 bases not matched to a gene; V was cut back by 8 bases and J by 5 bases. This CDR3 is CASRQGPLYGYTF. The DNA of the CDR3 is TGTGCCAGTCGACAGGGTCCCCTATATGGCTACACCTTC.